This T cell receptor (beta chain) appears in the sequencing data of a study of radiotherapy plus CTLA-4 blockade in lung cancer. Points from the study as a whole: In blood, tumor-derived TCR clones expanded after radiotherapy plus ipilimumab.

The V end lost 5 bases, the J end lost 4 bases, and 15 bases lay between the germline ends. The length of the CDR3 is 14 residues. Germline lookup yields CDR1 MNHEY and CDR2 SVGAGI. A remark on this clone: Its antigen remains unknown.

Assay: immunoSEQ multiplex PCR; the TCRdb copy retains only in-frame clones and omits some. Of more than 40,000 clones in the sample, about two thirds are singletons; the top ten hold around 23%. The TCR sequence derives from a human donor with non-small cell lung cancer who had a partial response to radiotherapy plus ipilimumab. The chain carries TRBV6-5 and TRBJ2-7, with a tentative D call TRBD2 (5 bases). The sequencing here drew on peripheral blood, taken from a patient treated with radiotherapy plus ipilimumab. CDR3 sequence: CASSLGVYGYEQYF. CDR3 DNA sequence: TGTGCCAGCAGTCTGGGAGTATACGGATACGAGCAGTACTTC.